The 30 T cell receptor beta chains below all came from one sample that was sequenced in a study of shared clonotypes between healthy human individuals. Method: immunoSEQ multiplex PCR; TCRdb's copy keeps in-frame clones and lacks some. The sample lists 2 million to 2.5 million clones, over 85% occurring once. The sequenced sample was naive CD4+ T cells from PBMCs. This sample's subset: CD45RA+ positively selected. These receptors all stem from a young man in good health. Some clones in this sample may be carry-over from other donors' samples.

This sequence joins TRBV19 and TRBJ1-1; possibly TRBD1 for D (5 bases). Trimming removed 3 bases at V and 5 bases at J, with 19 bases between. Looked up from germline, CDR1 is LNHDA and CDR2 is SQIVND (reference sequence). The CDR3 spans 16 residues. The CDR3 nucleotides are TGTGCCAGTAGTATTCCACGCAGGGCCAGAGGAACTGAAGCTTTCTTT. Translation gives CASSIPRRARGTEAFF.

V gene TRBV2 combines with J gene TRBJ1-5; D is possibly TRBD1 (5 bases). V was shortened by 3 bases and J by 1 base, with 10 bases between the two germline ends. In germline, CDR1 is SNHLY, CDR2 FYNNEI. The length of the CDR3 is 15 residues. The CDR3 spells CASSDGTRSNQPQHF. The DNA for the CDR3 is TGTGCCAGCAGTGATGGGACTAGGAGCAATCAGCCCCAGCATTTT. Looking up the rest from reference TRBV2 and TRBJ1-5 gives the full variable domain: EPEVTQTPSHQVTQMGQEVILRCVPISNHLYFYWYRQILGQKVEFLVSFYNNEISEKSEIFDDQFSVERPDGSNFTLKIRSTKLEDSAMYFCASSDGTRSNQPQHFGDGTRLSIL.

The rearrangement links TRBV30 to TRBJ2-3; D may be TRBD1 or TRBD2 (6 bases each). Germline CDR1 GTSNPN, CDR2 SVGIG (reference sequence). V was shortened by 2 bases and J by 4 bases, with 10 bases between the two germline ends. The CDR3 is 13 amino acids. This CDR3 reads CAWSMGGADTQYF. CDR3 bases: TGTGCCTGGAGTATGGGGGGCGCAGATACGCAGTATTTT.

Concerning this clone itself: An end of the junction differs from the germline gene, which may be a read error. The chain uses TRBV28 and TRBJ2-7; D uncertain. Looked up from germline, CDR1 is MDHEN and CDR2 is SYDVKM. This CDR3 contains 13 residues. CDR3 amino acids: CASSLRAPSTSWF. Here the CDR3 DNA reads TGTGCCAGCAGTTTAAGGGCTCCGTCTACGAGTTGGTTC.

This rearrangement joins TRBV5-1 to TRBJ2-5; 10 nucleotides match TRBD2. The CDR3 runs 17 residues. Germline V gives CDR1 SGHRS, CDR2 YFSETQ. Germline trimming cut 2 bases from V and 4 bases from J; bases unmatched to any gene: 11. CDR3 DNA sequence: TGCGCCAGCAGCTTCGGAGCGGGAGGGCCAATCAGAGAGACCCAGTACTTC. This sequence encodes CASSFGAGGPIRETQYF.

Comments on this clone: Other DNA sequences of this sample code for an identical CDR3. This chain links TRBV6-5 with TRBJ2-2; D could derive from TRBD1 or TRBD2 (5 bases each). Per germline, CDR1 MNHEY and CDR2 SVGAGI. The CDR3 length is 13 residues. Trimming removed 4 bases from V and 5 bases from J, with 8 bases in between. The CDR3 DNA sequence: TGTGCCAGCAGTTCGAGGGGTACCGGGGAGCTGTTTTTT. As protein: CASSSRGTGELFF.

V gene TRBV5-8 combines with J gene TRBJ1-5; tentatively, D is TRBD1 (6 bases). This CDR3 contains 16 residues. Germline CDR1 SGHTS, CDR2 YDEGEE. Trimming took off 4 bases at V and 4 bases at J, with 18 bases between the two ends. The CDR3 is CASSRSPGGVNQPQHF. The CDR3 nucleotides read TGTGCCAGCAGCCGGAGCCCGGGGGGCGTTAATCAGCCCCAGCATTTT.

The chain carries TRBV15 and TRBJ1-5; 7 bases match TRBD1. V gave up 3 bases and J gave up 0 bases; unmatched junction bases: 5. CDR3 length: 16 residues. Germline CDR1 LNHNV, CDR2 YYDKDF (reference sequence). The CDR3 reads CATSSRQGYSNQPQHF. The CDR3 bases are TGTGCCACCAGCAGCCGACAGGGATATAGCAATCAGCCCCAGCATTTT.

The chain combines TRBV19 with TRBJ1-4, with D uncertain. This CDR3 spans 14 amino acids. The V end lost 3 bases, the J end lost 7 bases, and 12 bases lay between the germline ends. Germline V gene sequence: CDR1 LNHDA, CDR2 SQIVND (reference sequence). CDR3 protein: CASSILTPGEKLFF. The CDR3 coding sequence is TGTGCCAGTAGTATCCTTACCCCGGGTGAAAAACTGTTTTTT.

This rearrangement joins TRBV28 to TRBJ1-5; 8 nucleotides align to TRBD1. The V and J ends lost 2 bases and 6 bases, in that order; junction bases with no gene match: 3. Per germline, CDR1 MDHEN and CDR2 SYDVKM. The CDR3 spans 14 residues. CDR3 coding DNA: TGTGCCAGCAGTTTACAGGGGGCGGTTCAGCCCCAGCATTTT. This sequence encodes CASSLQGAVQPQHF.

This chain's CDR3 is CASSYPLAESTDTQYF. The CDR3 nucleotides read TGTGCCAGCAGTTACCCATTGGCAGAAAGCACAGATACGCAGTATTTT. The chain has TRBV6-6 and TRBJ2-3, with unresolved D. This CDR3 spans 16 amino acids. CDR1 is MNHNY, CDR2 SVGAGI, per germline (reference sequence). V lost 2 bases and J 0 bases, leaving 12 bases between the germline ends.

The CDR3 DNA sequence: TGTGCCAGCAGCTTGGGACCCAGCGGGGGCGCCATCGGCTACGAGCAGTACTTC. This codes for CASSLGPSGGAIGYEQYF. The chain combines TRBV5-4 with TRBJ2-7; TRBD2 matches 8 bases. CDR3 length: 18 amino acids. Unmatched junction bases numbered 14, after V lost 0 bases and J lost 3 bases. CDR1 is SGHNT, CDR2 YYREEE, per germline (reference sequence).

Turning to this clone: The sample has other DNA sequences that encode this CDR3 too. This sequence joins TRBV7-9 and TRBJ2-5, with TRBD1 matching over 10 bases. V lost 1 base, J lost 2 bases, and 1 base stayed unmatched. Looked up from germline, CDR1 is SEHNR and CDR2 is FQNEAQ (reference sequence). This CDR3 region has 15 residues. The CDR3 protein is CASSLGDRGQETQYF. The CDR3 DNA sequence: TGTGCCAGCAGCTTAGGGGACAGGGGTCAAGAGACCCAGTACTTC.

The CDR3 region has the DNA TGTGCCAGCAGCCAAGGGTGGGGCCTAGGTGAAAAACTGTTTTTT. The encoded protein is CASSQGWGLGEKLFF. The V gene is TRBV14, the J gene TRBJ1-4; tentative D call: TRBD1 (5 bases). Trimming left V 1 base short and J 7 bases short, with 13 bases between. Germline CDR1 is SGHDN and CDR2 is FVKESK. The CDR3 loop spans 15 amino acids.

The rearrangement joins TRBV2 to TRBJ2-1; perhaps TRBD1 as D (5 bases). Germline V CDR1 and CDR2: SNHLY, FYNNEI. This CDR3 spans 12 amino acids. The V gene lost 3 bases and the J gene lost 9 bases, with 9 bases spanning the gap. CDR3 in DNA: TGTGCCAGCAGTGATAGGGGTGGTGAGCAGTTCTTC. Translating it yields CASSDRGGEQFF.

The chain uses TRBV4-1 and TRBJ2-7, with 8 bases lining up with TRBD1. The CDR3 extends over 11 amino acids. Germline-derived CDR1 and CDR2 are MGHRA and YSYEKL. The V and J ends lost 4 bases and 10 bases, in that order; junction bases with no gene match: 3. CDR3 residues: CASSRDRIQYF. In DNA form, the CDR3 reads TGCGCCAGCAGCCGGGACAGGATACAGTACTTC.

V usage is TRBV28 and J usage is TRBJ1-1; the match to TRBD1 covers 9 bases. V lost 4 bases, J lost 6 bases, and 9 bases stayed unmatched. From germline, CDR1 is MDHEN and CDR2 SYDVKM. The CDR3 loop spans 15 amino acids. CDR3 DNA sequence: TGTGCCAGCAGTTGGGACGGACAGGGGCCCCCTGAAGCTTTCTTT. It translates to CASSWDGQGPPEAFF.

The CDR3 bases are TGTGCCAGCAGCTTGAGGGGAGGAAACTACGAGCAGTACTTC. It translates to CASSLRGGNYEQYF. The V gene is TRBV5-4, the J gene TRBJ2-7, with D tentatively TRBD2 (6 bases). This CDR3 has 14 residues. V lost 1 base and J lost 3, with 11 bases in between. CDR1 SGHNT and CDR2 YYREEE come from the germline V gene (reference sequence).

The CDR3 DNA follows: TGTGCCAGCAGCTTCGGACCTGCGAGGGCTGAAGCTTTCTTT. This codes for CASSFGPARAEAFF. The genes are TRBV7-2 and TRBJ1-1; no firm D call. With 3 bases removed from V and 6 bases from J, the gap between germline ends came to 14 bases. CDR1 is SGHTA, CDR2 FQGNSA, per germline. This CDR3 has 14 amino acids. The full variable domain, its missing parts supplied by reference TRBV7-2 and TRBJ1-1, is GAGVSQSPSNKVTEKGKDVELRCDPISGHTALYWYRQSLGQGLEFLIYFQGNSAPDKSGLPSDRFSAERTGGSVSTLTIQRTQQEDSAVYLCASSFGPARAEAFFGQGTRLTVV.

This chain uses TRBV10-3 with TRBJ1-1; 9 bases align to TRBD1. J gave up 6 bases and V 3 bases, and 11 bases lay outside the gene matches. From germline, CDR1 is ENHRY and CDR2 SYGVKD. The CDR3 totals 16 residues. The CDR3 coding sequence is TGTGCCATCAGTGATTCACTCAGGGACAGGGAATCTGAAGCTTTCTTT. This sequence encodes CAISDSLRDRESEAFF.

This rearrangement joins TRBV6-1 to TRBJ2-5; 7 nucleotides align to TRBD1. Germline V gene data show CDR1 as MNHNS and CDR2 as SASEGT. The CDR3 has 15 amino acids. Trimming cost V 8 bases and J 3 bases; bases outside gene matches: 12. This CDR3 reads CASRGQPYLEETQYF. CDR3 nucleotides: TGTGCCAGCCGGGGACAGCCCTACCTGGAAGAGACCCAGTACTTC.

The chain uses TRBV5-4 and TRBJ2-2, with 7 bases matching TRBD2. Germline values: CDR1 SGHNT, CDR2 YYREEE (reference sequence). The CDR3 is 14 residues long. V shed 4 bases, J shed 3 bases, and the junction held 3 bases outside the gene matches. The CDR3 is CASSPGGDTGELFF. The CDR3 bases are TGTGCCAGCAGCCCTGGGGGGGACACCGGGGAGCTGTTTTTT.

This chain links TRBV29-1 with TRBJ2-1, with a weak D call TRBD1 (6 bases). V was pared by 2 bases and J by 9 bases, with 11 bases between. The CDR3 is 12 residues long. CDR1 and CDR2 from the germline V gene are SQVTM and ANQGSEA. The DNA for the CDR3 is TGCAGCGTTGAACTCACAGGGCTTGAGCAGTTCTTC. Its translation is CSVELTGLEQFF.

V is TRBV27 and J is TRBJ2-1, with 7 bases fitting TRBD2. The CDR3 contains 15 residues. In germline, CDR1 is MNHEY, CDR2 SMNVEV (reference sequence). V shed 8 bases and J 7 bases; nucleotides not matched to a gene: 14. CDR3 sequence: CASGLWSGGMNEQFF. CDR3 nucleotide sequence: TGTGCCAGCGGTCTATGGTCGGGAGGTATGAATGAGCAGTTCTTC.

The V gene is TRBV2, the J gene TRBJ1-4, with TRBD1 as a possible D gene (6 bases). This CDR3 has 14 amino acids. CDR1 is SNHLY and CDR2 is FYNNEI in the germline V gene. The germline V and J ends were trimmed by 8 bases and 8 bases, with 18 bases remaining between them. CDR3: CASLAGLQGEKLFF. The CDR3 DNA sequence: TGTGCCAGCCTGGCCGGGCTCCAGGGGGAAAAACTGTTTTTT.

This clone was counted only a few times. The chain carries TRBV9 and TRBJ1-1; possible D gene TRBD1, 5 bases. The CDR3 runs 13 residues. Germline V gene sequence: CDR1 SGDLS, CDR2 YYNGEE. Between the trimmed V and J ends, which lost 4 bases and 6 bases, there was a span of 13 bases. CDR3 protein: CASSQRGSPEAFF. CDR3 bases: TGTGCCAGCAGCCAACGGGGGAGCCCTGAAGCTTTCTTT.

The chain uses TRBV6-1 and TRBJ2-3; D remains unclear. The CDR3 length is 12 residues. Looked up from germline, CDR1 is MNHNS and CDR2 is SASEGT. Deletions cut 3 bases from V and 6 bases from J, with 7 bases between. The CDR3 nucleotides are TGTGCCAGCAGTGAGAAAAGGGATACGCAGTATTTT. It encodes CASSEKRDTQYF.

The genes are TRBV7-3 and TRBJ2-5; unclear D gene. The CDR3 is 16 residues long. V gave up 4 bases and J gave up 3 bases, with 18 bases separating them. The germline CDR1 and CDR2 sequences are SGHTA and FQGTGA. The CDR3 DNA reads TGTGCCAGCAGCTCGGGCGGATGGGAACAAGAAGAGACCCAGTACTTC. As protein: CASSSGGWEQEETQYF.

With regard to this clone: Other DNA sequences of this sample code for an identical CDR3. CDR3 amino acids: CASSPVGGTEAFF. The CDR3 DNA reads as TGTGCCAGCAGCCCTGTCGGGGGTACTGAAGCTTTCTTT. The chain uses TRBV6-6 and TRBJ1-1; D may be TRBD1 (5 bases). CDR1 is MNHNY and CDR2 is SVGAGI in the germline V gene (reference sequence). This CDR3 contains 13 residues. Trimming removed 6 bases at V and 5 bases at J, with 13 bases between.

CDR3 DNA sequence: TGTGCCAGCAGTGAATACGAGGGTCGTCATTCACCCCTCCACTTT. Protein product: CASSEYEGRHSPLHF. The genes are TRBV25-1 and TRBJ1-6; D gene uncertain. This CDR3 is 15 amino acids long. Trimming stripped 0 bases from V and 8 bases from J, with 11 bases between. Per the germline V gene, CDR1 is MGHDK and CDR2 is SYGVNS.